This TCR beta chain is drawn from a study of blood T cells in healthy people across ages. A few counts support this clonotype. Its cognate antigen is unknown. Sample-barcoded 5' priming and a J-beta primer mix drove a second PCR of roughly 6 to 12 cycles. TCRdb recomputed calls from the 5' RACE reads with MiXCR, one row per CDR3 protein. Among some 1,800,000 distinct CDR3 sequences listed, about two fifths were seen once. The study isolated at least 6.5 million PBMCs from each sample. Study-level results: Across the age range, TCR beta diversity per million T cells fell in a roughly linear way.

This sequence originates from a human donor in good health. The sample taken for sequencing was blood.

This CDR3 reads CASSSVGWDWGTDTQYF. The CDR3 nucleotides are TGTGCCAGCAGTTCGGTGGGATGGGACTGGGGCACAGATACGCAGTATTTT. V usage is TRBV12-3 or TRBV12-4 and J usage is TRBJ2-3, with D tentatively TRBD2 (6 bases). This CDR3 contains 17 residues. V was trimmed by 4 bases and J by 1 base, leaving 18 bases between them.